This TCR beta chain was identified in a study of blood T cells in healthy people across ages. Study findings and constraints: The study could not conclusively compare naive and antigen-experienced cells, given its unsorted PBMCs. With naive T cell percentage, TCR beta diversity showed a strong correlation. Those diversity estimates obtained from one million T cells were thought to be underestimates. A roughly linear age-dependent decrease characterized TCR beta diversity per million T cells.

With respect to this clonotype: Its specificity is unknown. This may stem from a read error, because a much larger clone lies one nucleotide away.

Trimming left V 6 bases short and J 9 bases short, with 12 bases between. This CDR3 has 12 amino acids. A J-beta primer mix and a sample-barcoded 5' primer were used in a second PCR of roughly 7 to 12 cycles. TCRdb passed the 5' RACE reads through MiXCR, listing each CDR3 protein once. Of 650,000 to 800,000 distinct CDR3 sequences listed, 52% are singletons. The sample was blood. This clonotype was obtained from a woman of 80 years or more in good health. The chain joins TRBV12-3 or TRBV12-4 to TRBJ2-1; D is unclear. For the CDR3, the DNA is TGTGCCAGCAGGATAAGATACGCTGAGCAGTTCTTC. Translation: CASRIRYAEQFF.